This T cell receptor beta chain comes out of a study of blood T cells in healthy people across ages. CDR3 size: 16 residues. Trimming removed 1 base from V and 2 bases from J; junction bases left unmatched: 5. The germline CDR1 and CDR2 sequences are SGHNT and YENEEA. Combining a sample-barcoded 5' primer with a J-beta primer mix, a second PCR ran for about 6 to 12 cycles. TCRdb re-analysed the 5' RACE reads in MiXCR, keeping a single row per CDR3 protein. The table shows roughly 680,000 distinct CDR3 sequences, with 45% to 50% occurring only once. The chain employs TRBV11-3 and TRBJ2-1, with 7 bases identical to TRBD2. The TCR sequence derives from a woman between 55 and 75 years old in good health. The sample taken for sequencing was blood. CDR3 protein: CASSLGSSGTYNEQFF. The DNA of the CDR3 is TGTGCCAGCAGCTTAGGATCTAGCGGAACCTACAATGAGCAGTTCTTC.